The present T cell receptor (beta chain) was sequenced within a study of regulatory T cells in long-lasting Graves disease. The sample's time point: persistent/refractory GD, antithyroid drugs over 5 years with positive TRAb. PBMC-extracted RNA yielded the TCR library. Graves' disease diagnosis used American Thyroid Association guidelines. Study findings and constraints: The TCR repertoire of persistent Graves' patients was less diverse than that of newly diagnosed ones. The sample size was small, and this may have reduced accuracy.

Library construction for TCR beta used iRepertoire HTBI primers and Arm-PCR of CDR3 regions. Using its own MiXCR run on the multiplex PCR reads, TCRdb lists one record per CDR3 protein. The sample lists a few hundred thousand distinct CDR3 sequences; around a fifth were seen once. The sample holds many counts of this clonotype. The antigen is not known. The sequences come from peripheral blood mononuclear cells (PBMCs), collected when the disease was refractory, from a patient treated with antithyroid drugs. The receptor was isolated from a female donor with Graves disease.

This CDR3 is CASSYSRGRRSPYGYTF. The CDR3 DNA reads TGTGCCAGCAGTTACTCTCGTGGCAGGAGATCCCCGTATGGCTACACCTTC. J is TRBJ1-2 and V is TRBV6-2 or TRBV6-3; D not certain. CDR1 and CDR2 from the germline V gene are MNHEY and SVGEGT. Trimming left V 0 bases short and J 5 bases short, with 19 bases between. The CDR3 extends over 17 amino acids.